A single sample is the source of the 27 T cell receptor beta chains below, sequenced in a study of Graves' ophthalmopathy and Graves' hyperthyroidism. RNA transcripts provided the template for amplifying TCR beta CDR3 regions. An opening RT-PCR round employed HTBI primers and preceded a second-round multiplex PCR. TCRdb reprocessed the multiplex PCR reads with MiXCR, giving one entry per CDR3 protein. The table includes hundreds of thousands of distinct CDR3 sequences, around 21% detected once. The sequenced material came from peripheral blood. These receptors were taken from a woman in her late teens or twenties with stable Graves' hyperthyroidism.

The chain couples TRBV20-1 to TRBJ2-1; possible D gene TRBD2, 6 bases. CDR1 and CDR2 from the germline V gene are DFQATT and SNEGSKA (reference sequence). This CDR3 region has 15 residues. Trimming took 2 bases from V and 4 from J, leaving 15 bases between them. The CDR3 bases are TGCAGTGCTAGAATTAGCGGCCCTCGGTACAATGAGCAGTTCTTC. It translates to CSARISGPRYNEQFF.

This clonotype was seen a single time. CDR3 DNA sequence: TGCAGTGCTAGCCCGGACGGGGAGACCCAGTACTTC. Encoded protein: CSASPDGETQYF. The chain recombines TRBV20-1 with TRBJ2-5, with D hard to call. The V gene lost 3 bases and the J gene lost 5 bases, with 10 bases spanning the gap. Germline loops: CDR1 DFQATT, CDR2 SNEGSKA (reference sequence). This CDR3 contains 12 residues.

This sequence joins TRBV20-1 and TRBJ2-5; D may be TRBD1 (5 bases). CDR1 DFQATT and CDR2 SNEGSKA come from the germline V gene (reference sequence). The CDR3 has 13 amino acids. With 6 bases removed from V and 0 bases from J, the gap between germline ends came to 11 bases. In DNA, the CDR3 is TGCAGTGCCGGCAGGGATAACCAAGAGACCCAGTACTTC. It codes for CSAGRDNQETQYF.

The chain carries TRBV6-1 and TRBJ2-5; the match to TRBD2 covers 14 bases. With V trimmed by 5 bases and J by 4 bases, 6 bases remained unmatched. The CDR3 consists of 16 residues. From germline, CDR1 is MNHNS and CDR2 SASEGT. CDR3 sequence (DNA): TGTGCCAGCAGTCGCCCGACTAGCGGGAGGGGAGAGACCCAGTACTTC. Encoded protein: CASSRPTSGRGETQYF.

In this sample, this clonotype turned up a few times. The chain links TRBV5-8 to TRBJ2-5; TRBD1 matches 8 bases. CDR3 length equals 14 residues. Germline CDR1 SGHTS, CDR2 YDEGEE. The J segment lost 6 bases and the V segment lost 3 bases, leaving 7 bases of the junction unmatched. In DNA, the CDR3 is TGTGCCAGCAGCTACGGACAGGGTATGCAGACCCAGTACTTC. This sequence encodes CASSYGQGMQTQYF.

To note about this clonotype: The junction and the germline gene differ at one end; a read error may be behind it. This chain joins TRBV27 and TRBJ2-7, with 7 positions matching TRBD2. The CDR3 contains 15 residues. Per the germline V gene, CDR1 is MNHEY and CDR2 is SMNVEV (reference sequence). In DNA, the CDR3 is TGCGCCAGCAAAGGAGATCTAGCGGACTCCTACGAGCAGTACTTC. This encodes CASKGDLADSYEQYF.

The J gene is TRBJ2-7, the V gene TRBV11-2; TRBD2 matches 10 bases. The CDR3 sequence is 16 residues long. Germline values: CDR1 SGHAT, CDR2 FQNNGV. The CDR3 nucleotides read TGTGCCAGCAGAAAAGCGGGAGCGGGAGGGTCCTACGAGCAGTGCGTC. Residues: CASRKAGAGGSYEQCV.

This clonotype was observed many times. The chain recombines TRBV7-8 with TRBJ2-7; no definite D call. This CDR3 has 16 amino acids. V was trimmed by 0 bases and J by 0 bases, leaving 12 bases between them. From germline, CDR1 is SGHVS and CDR2 FQNEAQ. In nucleotides, the CDR3 is TGTGCCAGCAGCTTAGCGCGTTTCGAGAGCTCCTACGAGCAGTACTTC. This gives the protein CASSLARFESSYEQYF.

This clonotype was picked up many times. The genes are TRBV7-6 and TRBJ1-2; D unclear. In germline, CDR1 is SGHVS, CDR2 FNYEAQ. The CDR3 consists of 13 residues. V lost 1 base and J lost 2, with 5 bases in between. The CDR3 spells CASSLVENYGYTF. In nucleotides, the CDR3 is TGTGCCAGCAGCTTAGTAGAGAACTATGGCTACACCTTC.

The genes are TRBV24-1 and TRBJ1-2; a possible D gene is TRBD1 (5 bases). CDR1 and CDR2 (germline): KGHDR, SFDVKD. CDR3 length: 14 residues. Deletions cut 0 bases from V and 6 bases from J, with 10 bases between. The DNA for the CDR3 is TGTGCCACCAGTGATTTGCCGGCAGGGCATGGCTACACCTTC. It yields the protein CATSDLPAGHGYTF.

This clonotype was counted at least ten times. The chain has TRBV19 and TRBJ1-5, with 7 bases aligning to TRBD1. There are 14 residues in the CDR3. J was trimmed by 6 bases and V by 3 bases; bases with no gene match: 5. Germline V gene data show CDR1 as LNHDA and CDR2 as SQIVND (reference sequence). In nucleotides, the CDR3 is TGTGCCAGTAGTATTGGGAGGGGGCCTCAGCCCCAGCATTTT. It translates to CASSIGRGPQPQHF.

This clonotype was seen at least ten times. This rearrangement joins TRBV11-1 to TRBJ2-2; D remains ambiguous. The CDR3 has 16 amino acids. Trimming took off 2 bases at V and 6 bases at J, with 16 bases between the two ends. The germline V gene encodes CDR1 SGHAT and CDR2 FQDESV (reference sequence). The CDR3 protein is CASSLLADPKAGELFF. The CDR3 DNA sequence: TGTGCCAGCAGCTTACTGGCAGACCCCAAGGCCGGGGAGCTGTTTTTT.

This clonotype was picked up a small number of times. This sequence joins TRBV28 and TRBJ2-5; TRBD2 matches at 7 bases. This CDR3 comprises 14 residues. The germline CDR1 and CDR2 sequences are MDHEN and SYDVKM. J lost 4 bases, V lost 2 bases, and 4 bases had no gene match. The CDR3 DNA reads as TGTGCCAGCAGTTTAGCGGGAGACAGAGAGACCCAGTACTTC. Translation: CASSLAGDRETQYF. Complete variable domain (other parts from reference TRBV28 and TRBJ2-5): DVKVTQSSRYLVKRTGEKVFLECVQDMDHENMFWYRQDPGLGLRLIYFSYDVKMKEKGDIPEGYSVSREKKERFSLILESASTNQTSMYLCASSLAGDRETQYFGPGTRLLVL.

This clonotype was seen only a few times. The chain couples TRBV7-2 to TRBJ2-7; D is unclear. Germline CDR1 and CDR2: SGHTA and FQGNSA. This CDR3 comprises 15 residues. V lost 6 bases, J lost 2 bases, and 17 bases lay in between. CDR3 amino acids: CASRADSGVPYEQYV. The CDR3 nucleotides are TGTGCCAGCAGAGCTGATTCAGGAGTACCCTACGAGCAGTACGTC.

In its sample, this clonotype was seen many times. The CDR3 sequence is CASSELGGPSRRGWQETQYF. CDR3 bases: TGTGCCAGCAGTGAGTTAGGGGGTCCGAGCCGAAGGGGCTGGCAAGAGACCCAGTACTTC. J is TRBJ2-5 and V is TRBV6-1, with a weak D call TRBD1 (6 bases). Germline loops: CDR1 MNHNS, CDR2 SASEGT. CDR3 length: 20 residues. The ends were cut back, 3 bases at V and 2 bases at J, with 28 bases in the middle.

This clonotype was picked up many times. The V and J genes are TRBV6-1 and TRBJ2-7; D call uncertain. Germline lookup yields CDR1 MNHNS and CDR2 SASEGT. The CDR3 extends over 14 amino acids. The V end was cut by 5 bases, the J end by 2 bases, with 13 bases between. Written as DNA, the CDR3 is TGTGCCAGCAGTCTCGCCCCCGGTACCTACGAGCAGTACTTC. Translating gives CASSLAPGTYEQYF.

This clonotype occurred many times. The V and J genes are TRBV29-1 and TRBJ2-6; D is unresolved. CDR3 length: 15 amino acids. Germline CDR1 and CDR2: SQVTM and ANQGSEA. Trimming took 8 bases from V and 0 from J, leaving 14 bases between them. The CDR3 loop is CSSSQDSSGANVLTF. In DNA form, the CDR3 reads TGCAGCTCCTCGCAGGATTCCTCTGGGGCCAACGTCCTGACTTTC.

This clonotype was counted at least ten times. This chain uses TRBV6-5 with TRBJ1-5, with D hard to call. V lost 0 bases, J lost 7 bases, and 10 bases lay in between. Germline CDR1 is MNHEY and CDR2 is SVGAGI. CDR3 length equals 14 residues. The CDR3 region is CASSYSRGGQPQHF. In nucleotides, the CDR3 is TGTGCCAGCAGTTACTCGAGAGGAGGGCAGCCCCAGCATTTT.

A few counts support this clonotype. V and J are TRBV20-1 and TRBJ2-5, with D perhaps assigned TRBD1 or TRBD2 (5 bases each). Trimming stripped 0 bases from V and 4 bases from J, with 12 bases between. Germline-derived CDR1 and CDR2 are DFQATT and SNEGSKA (reference sequence). The CDR3 runs 14 residues. CDR3 sequence: CSAREGPRTETQYF. CDR3 bases: TGCAGTGCTAGAGAGGGACCACGCACAGAGACCCAGTACTTC.

This clonotype has a count of ten or more. The genes are TRBV4-2 and TRBJ1-2; TRBD1 aligns across 7 bases. CDR1 and CDR2 from the germline V gene are LGHNA and YNFKEQ. Trimming at V came to 0 bases and at J to 4 bases, leaving 8 bases not matched to a gene. This CDR3 comprises 16 residues. CDR3 protein: CASSQDKGQRIYGYTF. CDR3 coding DNA: TGTGCCAGCAGCCAAGATAAGGGACAGAGGATCTATGGCTACACCTTC.

This clonotype was detected a few times. The junction and the germline gene differ at one end; a read error may be behind it. The chain recombines TRBV11-1 with TRBJ2-4, with D unclear. Germline V gene sequence: CDR1 SGHAT, CDR2 FQDESV (reference sequence). CDR3 length: 13 residues. CDR3 sequence: CASSLELDSIKYF. In DNA, the CDR3 is TGTGCCAGCAGCTTAGAACTCGACTCCATTAAGTACTTC.

This clonotype came up many times. V gene TRBV7-9 combines with J gene TRBJ2-7; no clear D gene. Per germline, CDR1 SEHNR and CDR2 FQNEAQ (reference sequence). Trimming stripped 3 bases from V and 0 bases from J, with 12 bases between. This CDR3 has 15 amino acids. CDR3 sequence reads: CASSFEGWSSYEQYF. The CDR3 DNA sequence: TGTGCCAGCAGCTTTGAAGGCTGGAGCTCCTACGAGCAGTACTTC.

The chain uses TRBV2 and TRBJ1-2; 7 nucleotides align to TRBD1. V lost 5 bases, J lost 5 bases, and 8 bases stayed unmatched. The CDR3 extends over 14 amino acids. Germline CDR1 and CDR2: SNHLY and FYNNEI. The CDR3 spells CASSNFDRAYGYTF. DNA for the CDR3: TGTGCCAGCAGTAATTTTGACAGGGCGTATGGCTACACCTTC.

This clonotype was seen many times. The chain is built from TRBV20-1 and TRBJ2-3, with 8 bases aligning to TRBD1. The ends lost 3 bases at V and 3 bases at J; junction bases unmatched: 5. This CDR3 is 14 amino acids long. Germline values: CDR1 DFQATT, CDR2 SNEGSKA (reference sequence). The CDR3 bases are TGCAGTGCTAGCAGGGGGCAAGTTACAGATACGCAGTATTTT. This encodes CSASRGQVTDTQYF.

This clonotype came up many times. The chain combines TRBV15 with TRBJ2-7, with D unresolved. This CDR3 contains 13 residues. From germline, CDR1 is LNHNV and CDR2 YYDKDF (reference sequence). The V gene lost 1 base and the J gene lost 6 bases, with 10 bases spanning the gap. CDR3 coding DNA: TGTGCCACCAGCAGAGTCCTTTTCAGCGAGCAGTACTTC. Protein sequence: CATSRVLFSEQYF.

This clonotype was observed many times. The chain uses TRBV19 and TRBJ2-2; 8 bases agree with TRBD2. Trimming cost V 10 bases and J 0 bases; bases outside gene matches: 13. The CDR3 has 17 amino acids. Germline CDR1 is LNHDA and CDR2 is SQIVND (reference sequence). The CDR3 DNA is TGTGCCACCCATAATGGCTTAGCGGGACCGAACACCGGGGAGCTGTTTTTT. This gives the protein CATHNGLAGPNTGELFF. The complete variable domain, with remaining parts taken from reference TRBV19 and TRBJ2-2, reads DGGITQSPKYLFRKEGQNVTLSCEQNLNHDAMYWYRQDPGQGLRLIYYSQIVNDFQKGDIAEGYSVSREKKESFPLTVTSAQKNPTAFYLCATHNGLAGPNTGELFFGEGSRLTVL.

This clonotype came up a few times. The chain joins TRBV20-1 to TRBJ1-1, with 7 nucleotides matching TRBD1. Germline loops: CDR1 DFQATT, CDR2 SNEGSKA (reference sequence). With V trimmed by 5 bases and J by 1 base, 1 base remained unmatched. This CDR3 comprises 12 residues. The CDR3, as DNA: TGCAGTGCTCAGGGGGGGAACACTGAAGCTTTCTTT. Translation: CSAQGGNTEAFF.